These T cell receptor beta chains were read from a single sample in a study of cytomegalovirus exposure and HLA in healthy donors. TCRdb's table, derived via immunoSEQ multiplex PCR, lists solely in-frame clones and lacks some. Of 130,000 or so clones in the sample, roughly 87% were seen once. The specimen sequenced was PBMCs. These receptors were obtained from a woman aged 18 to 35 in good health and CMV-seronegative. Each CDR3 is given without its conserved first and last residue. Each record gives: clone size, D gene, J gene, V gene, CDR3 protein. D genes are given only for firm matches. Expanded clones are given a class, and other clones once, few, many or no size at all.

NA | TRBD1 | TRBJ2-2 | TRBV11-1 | ASSLETGASSSTGELF
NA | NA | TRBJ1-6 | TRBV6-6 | ASSSPPQSLH
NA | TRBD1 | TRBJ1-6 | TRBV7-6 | ASSPRDRGYSPLH
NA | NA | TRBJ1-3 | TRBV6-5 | ASSYSTPGVGNTIY
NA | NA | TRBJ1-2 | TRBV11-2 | ASSFLQGYDGYT
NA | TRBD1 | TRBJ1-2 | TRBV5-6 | ASSLGRGLRGYT
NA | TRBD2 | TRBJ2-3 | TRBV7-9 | ASSFPGLAGGPSDTQY
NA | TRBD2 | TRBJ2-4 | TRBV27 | ASSLPRLAKNSQY
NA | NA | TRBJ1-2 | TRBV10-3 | AISETRVWGYT
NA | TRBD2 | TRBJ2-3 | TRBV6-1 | ASSEWTSGSYTDTQY
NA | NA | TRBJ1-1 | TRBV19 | ASSMAWNTEAF
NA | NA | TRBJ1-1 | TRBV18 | ASSPASRVILNTEAF
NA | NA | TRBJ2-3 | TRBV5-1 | ASSRFTGTGSDTQY
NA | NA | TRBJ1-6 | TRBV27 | ASSPNRVNNSPLH
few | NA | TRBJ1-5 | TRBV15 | ATVEALGSQPQH